One and the same sample provided the 15 T cell receptor beta chains below, sequenced in a study of response to subunit inactivated influenza vaccine. TCRdb itself ran the RT-PCR reads through MiXCR, one entry per CDR3 protein. The table includes about 520,000 distinct CDR3 sequences, roughly 25% detected once. The sequenced sample was CD4+ T cells sorted from PBMCs, obtained 4 to 6 days after vaccination. Receptors were obtained from a man aged 45 to 65 who received an inactivated influenza vaccine.

This clonotype was found a few times. The rearrangement uses TRBV7-2 and TRBJ1-2, with D perhaps matching TRBD1 (5 bases). Germline V gene lookup returns CDR1 SGHTA and CDR2 FQGNSA. CDR3 length: 14 residues. Trimming removed 1 base at V and 4 bases at J, with 10 bases between. CDR3: CASSLERQTYGYTF. In DNA, the CDR3 is TGTGCCAGCAGCTTAGAAAGACAGACCTATGGCTACACCTTC.

This clonotype was observed a few times. The V and J genes are TRBV10-3 and TRBJ2-7; TRBD1 might be the D (5 bases). The CDR3 covers 13 residues. Germline assignment: CDR1 ENHRY and CDR2 SYGVKD. V was clipped by 10 bases and J by 3 bases, with 16 bases between them. Written as DNA, the CDR3 is TGTGCCACGTCTGGGGCAGGGAACTACGAGCAGTACTTC. This gives the protein CATSGAGNYEQYF.

Only a few counts were recorded for this clonotype. The chain uses TRBV12-3 or TRBV12-4 and TRBJ2-3; tentatively, D is TRBD2 (6 bases). There are 16 residues in the CDR3. The V end was cut by 3 bases, the J end by 6 bases, with 19 bases between. In nucleotides, the CDR3 is TGTGCCAGCAGTTTGGGCGCGGGACTGGCGGGGGATACGCAGTATTTT. Protein product: CASSLGAGLAGDTQYF.

This clonotype has a count of ten or more. The chain is built from TRBV12-3 or TRBV12-4 and TRBJ2-5; D is unresolved. The CDR3 runs 12 residues. Trimming shortened V by 5 bases and J by 8 bases, and 12 bases separated the two germline ends. The CDR3 here is CASSPRVSTQYF. The CDR3 bases are TGTGCCAGCAGTCCCCGGGTCTCCACCCAGTACTTC.

This clonotype showed up just a few times. The chain links TRBV12-3 or TRBV12-4 to TRBJ1-4; a possible D gene is TRBD1 (6 bases). This CDR3 spans 15 amino acids. Trimming took off 2 bases at V and 7 bases at J, with 14 bases between the two ends. The CDR3 DNA sequence: TGTGCCAGCAGTTTATCCGGGGGCCAATCTGAAAAACTGTTTTTT. It is translated as CASSLSGGQSEKLFF.

This clonotype was counted between two and nine times. This chain links TRBV6-1 with TRBJ2-5; 10 positions agree with TRBD1. V lost 5 bases to trimming and J lost 4 bases; unmatched junction nucleotides: 10. The CDR3 extends over 16 amino acids. The germline gives CDR1 MNHNS, CDR2 SASEGT. The CDR3 here is CASSLVRQGARETQYF. The CDR3 DNA reads as TGTGCCAGCAGTCTCGTCCGACAGGGGGCTAGAGAGACCCAGTACTTC.

In its sample, this clonotype was seen a few times. CDR3 sequence: CASSSGQGDTDTQYF. DNA of the CDR3: TGTGCCAGCAGCTCAGGACAGGGGGACACAGATACGCAGTATTTT. This chain links TRBV7-2 with TRBJ2-3; 10 bases match TRBD1. The CDR3 has 15 residues. CDR1 is SGHTA, CDR2 FQGNSA, per germline. J lost 2 bases, V lost 4 bases, and 3 bases had no gene match.

This clonotype was seen more than once but under ten times. The chain carries TRBV5-1 and TRBJ2-5, with D possibly being TRBD2 (6 bases). The V and J ends lost 5 bases and 7 bases respectively, with 9 bases between them. The CDR3 is 11 residues long. CDR1 is SGHRS and CDR2 is YFSETQ in the germline V gene. DNA of the CDR3: TGCGCCAGCAGGGGAGCGGGGACCCAGTACTTC. It encodes CASRGAGTQYF. The full variable domain, completed using reference TRBV5-1 and TRBJ2-5, is KAGVTQTPRYLIKTRGQQVTLSCSPISGHRSVSWYQQTPGQGLQFLFEYFSETQRNKGNFPGRFSGRQFSNSRSEMNVSTLELGDSALYLCASRGAGTQYFGPGTRLLVL.

The V and J genes are TRBV4-1 and TRBJ2-5, with D perhaps matching TRBD1 (6 bases). The CDR3 runs 13 residues. Germline-derived CDR1 and CDR2 are MGHRA and YSYEKL. V was trimmed by 1 base and J by 4 bases, leaving 7 bases between them. CDR3 loop: CASSQGTAETQYF. The CDR3 DNA reads TGCGCCAGCAGCCAAGGGACAGCAGAGACCCAGTACTTC.

The gene calls are TRBV20-1 and TRBJ1-4; D call uncertain. Trimming removed 4 bases at V and 3 bases at J, with 3 bases between. CDR1 is DFQATT and CDR2 is SNEGSKA in the germline V gene (reference sequence). This CDR3 is built from 11 residues. In DNA, the CDR3 is TGCAGTGCTATGGCTAATGAAAAACTGTTTTTT. This codes for CSAMANEKLFF.

This clonotype was seen ten or more times. This chain connects TRBV6-2 or TRBV6-3 to TRBJ2-7, with 7 bases matching TRBD2. V lost 10 bases to trimming and J lost 6 bases; unmatched junction nucleotides: 6. The germline gives CDR1 MNHEY, CDR2 SVGEGT. The CDR3 is 11 amino acids. CDR3 in DNA: TGTGCCACCGGACTAGTCACCGAGCAGTACTTC. Translation: CATGLVTEQYF.

The rearrangement links TRBV6-2 or TRBV6-3 to TRBJ1-5, with 8 bases fitting TRBD1. With V trimmed by 6 bases and J by 2 bases, 9 bases remained unmatched. Germline V CDR1 and CDR2: MNHEY, SVGEGT. There are 16 residues in the CDR3. CDR3 region: CASRNQGARGNQPQHF. As DNA, the CDR3 is TGTGCCAGCAGAAATCAGGGGGCGAGGGGCAATCAGCCCCAGCATTTT.

The J gene is TRBJ1-6, the V gene TRBV6-1, with a weak D call TRBD1 (6 bases). Germline V gene lookup returns CDR1 MNHNS and CDR2 SASEGT. This CDR3 comprises 14 residues. V lost 5 bases to trimming and J lost 4 bases, with 9 bases between them. For the CDR3, the DNA is TGTGCCAGCAGTCAACAGGGTTATAATTCACCCCTCCACTTT. Its protein product is CASSQQGYNSPLHF.

The chain joins TRBV18 to TRBJ2-4; 7 positions agree with TRBD2. Germline V lookup: CDR1 KGHSH, CDR2 LQKENI. The CDR3 runs 13 residues. Unmatched junction bases numbered 6, after V lost 6 bases and J lost 7 bases. The CDR3: CASSGGSSNIQYF. The DNA for the CDR3 is TGTGCCAGCTCGGGCGGGAGCTCCAACATTCAGTACTTC.

The V and J genes are TRBV29-1 and TRBJ2-3, with a possible D match to TRBD1 (6 bases). CDR1 and CDR2 (germline): SQVTM, ANQGSEA. This CDR3 comprises 16 residues. The V gene lost 4 bases and the J gene lost 0 bases, with 17 bases spanning the gap. This CDR3 reads CSVALQGSPSTDTQYF. In DNA form, the CDR3 reads TGCAGCGTTGCCCTCCAGGGGAGCCCTAGCACAGATACGCAGTATTTT.